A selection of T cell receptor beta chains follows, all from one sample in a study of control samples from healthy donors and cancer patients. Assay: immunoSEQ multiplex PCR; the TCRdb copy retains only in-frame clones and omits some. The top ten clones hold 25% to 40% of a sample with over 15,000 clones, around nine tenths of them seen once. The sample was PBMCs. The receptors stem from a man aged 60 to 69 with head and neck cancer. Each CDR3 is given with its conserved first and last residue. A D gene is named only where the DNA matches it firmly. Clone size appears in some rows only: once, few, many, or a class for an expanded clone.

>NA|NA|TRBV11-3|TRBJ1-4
CASLSPPTGLGGNEKLFF
TGTGCCAGTCTTTCACCCCCTACAGGGCTGGGGGGTAATGAAAAACTGTTTTTT
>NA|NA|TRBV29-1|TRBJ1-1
CSVAPGGAPRYEAFF
TGCAGCGTTGCCCCGGGGGGGGCGCCCCGGTATGAAGCTTTCTTT
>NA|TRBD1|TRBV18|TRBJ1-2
CASSPGQGVAGYTF
TGTGCCAGCTCACCAGGGCAGGGGGTCGCTGGCTACACCTTC
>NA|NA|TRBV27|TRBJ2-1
CASSASTPGDDNEQFF
TGTGCCAGCAGTGCGTCCACCCCGGGGGATGACAATGAGCAGTTCTTC
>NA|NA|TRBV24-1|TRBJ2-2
CATSRAGGGTGELFF
TGTGCCACATCCCGGGCAGGCGGTGGAACCGGGGAGCTGTTTTTT
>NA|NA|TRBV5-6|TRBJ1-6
CASSLGEGNSPLHF
TGTGCCAGCAGCTTGGGAGAGGGTAATTCACCCCTCCACTTT
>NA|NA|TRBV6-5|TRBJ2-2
CASTEPNTGELFF
TGTGCCAGCACCGAACCGAACACCGGGGAGCTGTTTTTT
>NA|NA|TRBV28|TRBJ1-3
CASSDWGGNTIYF
TGTGCCAGCAGTGATTGGGGTGGGAACACCATATATTTT
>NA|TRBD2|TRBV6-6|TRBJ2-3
CASSISGGAGDTQYF
TGTGCCAGCAGCATCTCCGGGGGGGCCGGAGATACGCAGTATTTT
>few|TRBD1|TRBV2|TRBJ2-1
CAGAGGNEQFF
TGTGCCGGGGCAGGGGGCAATGAGCAGTTCTTC
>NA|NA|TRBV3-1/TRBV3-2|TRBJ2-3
CASETGALGTDTQYF
TGTGCCAGCGAAACCGGGGCCCTTGGCACAGATACGCAGTATTTT
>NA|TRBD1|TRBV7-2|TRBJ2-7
CASSSRTGWYEQYF
TGTGCCAGCAGCTCCCGGACAGGGTGGTACGAGCAGTACTTC
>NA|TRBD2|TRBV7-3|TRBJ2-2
CASSLAGGNTGELFF
TGTGCCAGCAGCTTAGCGGGGGGGAACACCGGGGAGCTGTTTTTT
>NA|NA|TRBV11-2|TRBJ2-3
CASSLWGTTDTQYF
TGTGCCAGCAGCTTGTGGGGAACCACAGATACGCAGTATTTT
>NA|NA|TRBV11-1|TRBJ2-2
CASSLKRGNTGELFF
TGTGCCAGCAGCTTAAAACGCGGGAACACCGGGGAGCTGTTTTTT
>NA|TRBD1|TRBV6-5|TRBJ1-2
CASSSHGTGEFYGYTF
TGTGCCAGCAGTTCACACGGGACAGGGGAATTCTATGGCTACACCTTC
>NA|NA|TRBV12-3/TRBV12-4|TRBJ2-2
CASSLRGSGELFF
TGTGCCAGCAGTCTCAGGGGCTCCGGGGAGCTGTTTTTT
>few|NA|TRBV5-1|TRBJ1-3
CASDRLTGNTIYF
TGCGCCAGTGACAGGCTTACCGGAAACACCATATATTTT
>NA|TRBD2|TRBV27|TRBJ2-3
CASSLYLRGGMDTQYF
TGTGCCAGCAGTTTATATCTGCGGGGGGGGATGGATACGCAGTATTTT
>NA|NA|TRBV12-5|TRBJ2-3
CASGRGATTDTQYF
TGTGCTAGTGGTCGAGGGGCAACTACAGATACGCAGTATTTT
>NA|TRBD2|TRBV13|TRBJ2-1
CASSKGGPGNNEQFF
TGTGCCAGCAGCAAGGGAGGGCCGGGGAACAATGAGCAGTTCTTC
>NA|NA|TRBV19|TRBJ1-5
CASRLDVHSNQPQHF
TGTGCCAGTAGATTGGACGTACACAGCAATCAGCCCCAGCATTTT
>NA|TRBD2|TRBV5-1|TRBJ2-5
CASSLGGGETQYF
TGCGCCAGCAGCTTGGGGGGGGGAGAGACCCAGTACTTC
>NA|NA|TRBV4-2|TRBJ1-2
CASSQGGAGARDYGYTF
TGTGCCAGCAGCCAAGGGGGGGCGGGGGCGCGCGACTATGGCTACACCTTC
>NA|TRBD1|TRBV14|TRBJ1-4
CASSQGTGGNEKLFF
TGTGCCAGCAGCCAAGGGACAGGGGGAAATGAAAAACTGTTTTTT
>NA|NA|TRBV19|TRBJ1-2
CASIQGRSSLYGYTF
TGTGCCAGTATTCAGGGACGATCCTCCCTCTATGGCTACACCTTC
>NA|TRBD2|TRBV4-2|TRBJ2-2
CASSQDPPSGGALGNTGELFF
TGTGCCAGCAGCCAAGACCCCCCTAGCGGGGGGGCCTTAGGGAACACCGGGGAGCTGTTTTTT
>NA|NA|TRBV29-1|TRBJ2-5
CSVGRSQETQYF
TGCAGCGTTGGTCGGAGCCAAGAGACCCAGTACTTC
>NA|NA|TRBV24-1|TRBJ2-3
CATSRGWADTQYF
TGTGCCACCAGTCGGGGCTGGGCAGATACGCAGTATTTT
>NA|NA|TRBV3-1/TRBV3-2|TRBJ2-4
CASSMGVPICKKNIQYF
TGTGCCAGCAGCATGGGAGTTCCCATTTGCAAAAAAAACATTCAGTACTTC
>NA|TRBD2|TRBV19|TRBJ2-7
CASSSPGERGRYEQYF
TGTGCCAGTAGTTCTCCCGGGGAGCGGGGTCGGTACGAGCAGTACTTC
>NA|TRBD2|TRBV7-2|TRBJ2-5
CASSWQTSVGSETQYF
TGTGCCAGCAGCTGGCAGACTAGCGTGGGGTCAGAGACCCAGTACTTC
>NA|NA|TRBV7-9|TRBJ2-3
CASSLRSKRTDTQYF
TGTGCCAGCAGCTTGCGTTCGAAGCGCACAGATACGCAGTATTTT
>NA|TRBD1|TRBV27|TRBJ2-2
CASRAGTGVAGELFF
TGTGCCAGCAGAGCCGGGACAGGGGTGGCCGGGGAGCTGTTTTTT